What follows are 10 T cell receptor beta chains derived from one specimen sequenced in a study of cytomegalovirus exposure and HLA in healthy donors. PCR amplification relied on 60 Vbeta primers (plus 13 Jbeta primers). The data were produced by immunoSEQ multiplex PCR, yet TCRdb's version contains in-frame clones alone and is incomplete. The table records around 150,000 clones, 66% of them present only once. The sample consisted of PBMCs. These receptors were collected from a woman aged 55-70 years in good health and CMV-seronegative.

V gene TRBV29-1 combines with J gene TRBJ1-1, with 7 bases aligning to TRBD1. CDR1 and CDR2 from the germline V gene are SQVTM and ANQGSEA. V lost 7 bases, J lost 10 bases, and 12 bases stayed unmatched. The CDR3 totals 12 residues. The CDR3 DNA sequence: TGCAGCGGGCAAACGAGGGGGCGCGGAGCTTTCTTT. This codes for CSGQTRGRGAFF.

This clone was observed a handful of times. The CDR3: CASSQEGGLARGETQYF. The DNA of the CDR3 is TGCGCCAGCAGCCAAGAAGGGGGACTAGCCCGTGGAGAGACCCAGTACTTC. The chain recombines TRBV4-1 with TRBJ2-5; 9 nucleotides align to TRBD2. V was clipped by 0 bases and J by 4 bases; unmatched bases: 9. The CDR3 runs to 17 residues. Germline CDR1 is MGHRA and CDR2 is YSYEKL.

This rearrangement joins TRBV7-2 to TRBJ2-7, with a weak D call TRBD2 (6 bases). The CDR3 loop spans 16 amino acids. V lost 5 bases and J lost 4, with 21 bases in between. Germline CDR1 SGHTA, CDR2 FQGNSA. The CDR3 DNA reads TGTGCCAGCAGCCCCCGTGGTGGAGGGAGTAGTTACGAGCAGTACTTC. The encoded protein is CASSPRGGGSSYEQYF.

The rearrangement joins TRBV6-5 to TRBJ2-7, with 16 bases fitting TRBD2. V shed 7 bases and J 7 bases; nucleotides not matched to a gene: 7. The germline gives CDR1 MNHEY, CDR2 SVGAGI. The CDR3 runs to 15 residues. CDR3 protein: CASKPGLAGGREQYF. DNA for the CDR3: TGTGCCAGCAAGCCGGGACTAGCGGGGGGGAGGGAGCAGTACTTC.

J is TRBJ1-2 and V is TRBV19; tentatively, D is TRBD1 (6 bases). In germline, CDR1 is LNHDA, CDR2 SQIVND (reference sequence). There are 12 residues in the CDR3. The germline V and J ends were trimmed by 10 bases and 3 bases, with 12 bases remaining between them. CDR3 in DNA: TGTGCCACTGCAGGGGTTGACTATGGCTACACCTTC. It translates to CATAGVDYGYTF.

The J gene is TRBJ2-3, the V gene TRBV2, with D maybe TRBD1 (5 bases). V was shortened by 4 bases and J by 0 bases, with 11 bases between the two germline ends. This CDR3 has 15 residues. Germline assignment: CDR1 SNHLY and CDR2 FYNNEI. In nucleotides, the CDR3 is TGTGCCAGCAGTGTGGGGCAGTTAAGCACAGATACGCAGTATTTT. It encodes CASSVGQLSTDTQYF.

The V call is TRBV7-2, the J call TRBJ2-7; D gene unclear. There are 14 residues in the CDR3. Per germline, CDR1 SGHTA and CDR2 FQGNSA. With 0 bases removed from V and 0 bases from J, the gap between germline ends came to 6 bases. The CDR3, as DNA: TGTGCCAGCAGCTTAGCTTCCAGCTCCTACGAGCAGTACTTC. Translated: CASSLASSSYEQYF.

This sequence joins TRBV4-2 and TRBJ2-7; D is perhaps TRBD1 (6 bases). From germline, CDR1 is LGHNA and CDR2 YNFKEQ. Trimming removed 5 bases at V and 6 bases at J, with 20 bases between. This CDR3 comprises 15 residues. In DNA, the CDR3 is TGTGCCAGCAGCAGAGGGGGAGAGGCCCAGGGCGAGCAGTACTTC. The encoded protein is CASSRGGEAQGEQYF.

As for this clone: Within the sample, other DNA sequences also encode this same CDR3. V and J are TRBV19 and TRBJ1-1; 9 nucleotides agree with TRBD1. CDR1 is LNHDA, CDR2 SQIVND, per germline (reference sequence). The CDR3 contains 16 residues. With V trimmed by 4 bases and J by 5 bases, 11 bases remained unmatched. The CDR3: CASSTQGAPAGTEAFF. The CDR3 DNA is TGTGCCAGTAGTACACAGGGGGCACCGGCCGGGACTGAAGCTTTCTTT.

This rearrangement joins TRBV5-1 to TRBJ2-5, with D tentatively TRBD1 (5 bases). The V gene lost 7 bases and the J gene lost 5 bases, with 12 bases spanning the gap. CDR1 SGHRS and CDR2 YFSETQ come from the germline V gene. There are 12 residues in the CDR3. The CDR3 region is CASGQSSETQYF. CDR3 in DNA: TGCGCCAGCGGACAATCTTCGGAGACCCAGTACTTC.